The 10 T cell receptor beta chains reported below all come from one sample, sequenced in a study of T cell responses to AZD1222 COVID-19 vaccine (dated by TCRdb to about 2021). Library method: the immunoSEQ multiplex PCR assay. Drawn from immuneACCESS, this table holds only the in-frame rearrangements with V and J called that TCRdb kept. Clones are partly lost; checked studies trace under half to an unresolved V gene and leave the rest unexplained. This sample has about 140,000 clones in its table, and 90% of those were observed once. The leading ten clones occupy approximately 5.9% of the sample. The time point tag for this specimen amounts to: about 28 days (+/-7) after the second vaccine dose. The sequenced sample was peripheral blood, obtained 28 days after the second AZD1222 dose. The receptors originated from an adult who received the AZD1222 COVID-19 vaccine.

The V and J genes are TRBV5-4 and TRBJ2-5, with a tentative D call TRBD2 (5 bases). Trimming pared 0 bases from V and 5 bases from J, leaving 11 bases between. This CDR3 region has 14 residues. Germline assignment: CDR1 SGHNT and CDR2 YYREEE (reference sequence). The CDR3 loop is CASSLGGSRETQYF. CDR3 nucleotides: TGTGCCAGCAGCTTGGGAGGGAGTAGGGAGACCCAGTACTTC.

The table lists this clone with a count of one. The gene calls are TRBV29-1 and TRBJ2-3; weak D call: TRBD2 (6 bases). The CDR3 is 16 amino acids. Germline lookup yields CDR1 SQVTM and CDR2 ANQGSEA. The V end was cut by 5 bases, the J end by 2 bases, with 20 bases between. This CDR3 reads CSVYRLYSGHTDTQYF. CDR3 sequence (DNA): TGCAGCGTTTACAGACTGTATAGCGGACACACAGATACGCAGTATTTT.

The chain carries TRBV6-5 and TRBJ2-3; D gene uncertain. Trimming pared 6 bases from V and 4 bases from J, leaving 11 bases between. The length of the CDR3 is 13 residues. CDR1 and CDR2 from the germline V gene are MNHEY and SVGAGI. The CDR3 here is CASRDVAADTQYF. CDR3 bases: TGTGCCAGCAGGGACGTGGCGGCAGATACGCAGTATTTT.

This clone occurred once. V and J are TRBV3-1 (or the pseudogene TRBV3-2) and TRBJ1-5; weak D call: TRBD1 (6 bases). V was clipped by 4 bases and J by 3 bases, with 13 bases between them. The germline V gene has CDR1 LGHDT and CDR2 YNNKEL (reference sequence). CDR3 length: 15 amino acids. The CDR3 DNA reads TGTGCCAGCAGCCCCCCGGGACAACACAATCAGCCCCAGCATTTT. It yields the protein CASSPPGQHNQPQHF.

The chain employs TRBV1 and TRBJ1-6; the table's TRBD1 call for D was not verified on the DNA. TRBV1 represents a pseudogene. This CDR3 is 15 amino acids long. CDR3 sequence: CTSSQGRRFNSPLHF. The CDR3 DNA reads TGCACCAGCAGCCAAGGCAGGCGATTTAATTCACCCCTCCACTTT.

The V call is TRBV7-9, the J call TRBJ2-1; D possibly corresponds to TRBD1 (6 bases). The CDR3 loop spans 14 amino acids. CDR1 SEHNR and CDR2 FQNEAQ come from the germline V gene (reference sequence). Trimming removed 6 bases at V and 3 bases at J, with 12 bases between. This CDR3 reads CASRIDRFYNEQFF. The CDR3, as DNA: TGTGCCAGCAGAATCGACAGGTTCTACAATGAGCAGTTCTTC.

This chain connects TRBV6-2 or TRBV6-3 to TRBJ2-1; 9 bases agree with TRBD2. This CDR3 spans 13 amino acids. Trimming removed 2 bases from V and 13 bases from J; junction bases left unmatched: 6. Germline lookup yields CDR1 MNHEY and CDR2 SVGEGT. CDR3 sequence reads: CASSYPLAGRQFF. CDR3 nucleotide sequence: TGTGCCAGCAGTTACCCCCTAGCGGGACGACAGTTCTTC.

The CDR3 region is CSVSGGRNIEAFF. In DNA form, the CDR3 reads TGCAGCGTTTCAGGAGGGCGAAACATCGAAGCTTTCTTT. This chain uses TRBV29-1 with TRBJ1-1; D gene unclear. The V gene's germline CDR1 is SQVTM and CDR2 ANQGSEA. V lost 5 bases and J lost 8, with 18 bases in between. This CDR3 has 13 amino acids.

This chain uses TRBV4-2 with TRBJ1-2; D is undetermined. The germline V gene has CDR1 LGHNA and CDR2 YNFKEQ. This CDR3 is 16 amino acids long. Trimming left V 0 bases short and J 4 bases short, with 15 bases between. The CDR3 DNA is TGTGCCAGCAGCCAAGACGGTCGCGCAGCTGGCTATGGCTACACCTTC. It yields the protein CASSQDGRAAGYGYTF.

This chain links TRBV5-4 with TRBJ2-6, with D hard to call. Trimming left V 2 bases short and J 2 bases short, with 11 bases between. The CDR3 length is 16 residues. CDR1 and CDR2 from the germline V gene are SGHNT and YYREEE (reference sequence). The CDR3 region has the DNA TGTGCCAGCAGCTTTGAAGGTCGAGCTGGGGCCAACGTCCTGACTTTC. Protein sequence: CASSFEGRAGANVLTF.